These T cell receptor beta chains were read from a single sample in a study of T cells in Graves' hyperthyroidism and ophthalmopathy. TCRdb independently ran MiXCR on the multiplex PCR reads; one entry per CDR3 protein. The repertoire includes around 350,000 distinct CDR3 sequences, 19% of them detected once, and about 4% sits in the top ten. Sequenced input: blood. These receptor sequences come from a woman aged 18-30 years with Graves' hyperthyroidism. Each CDR3 is given with its conserved first and last residue. The D gene is left open where the match is weak. Expanded clones get a size class; other rows say once, few or many, or leave the size out.

TRBV6-5	15	.	many	TRBJ2-7	TGTGCCAGCAGTTACTCGCCAGTCGCGCGTTACGAGCAGTACTTC	CASSYSPVARYEQYF
TRBV4-2	14	TRBD1	few	TRBJ2-5	TGTGCCAGCAGCCCCAGGACAGGCAAAGAGACCCAGTACTTC	CASSPRTGKETQYF
TRBV19	16	TRBD1	.	TRBJ1-5	TGTGCCAGTAGTACCCCGACAGGGAATAGCAATCAGCCCCAGCATTTT	CASSTPTGNSNQPQHF
TRBV2	15	.	many	TRBJ1-2	TGTGCCAGTAACATTAACTCGGACCCTAACTATGGCTACACCTTC	CASNINSDPNYGYTF
TRBV19	14	.	many	TRBJ1-1	TGTGCCAGTAGTATAGAACAGGGTTGGACTGAAGCTTTCTTT	CASSIEQGWTEAFF
TRBV28	15	.	many	TRBJ2-5	TGTGCCAGCAGTTTTTCCCAGGGTCTCCAAGAGACCCAGTACTTC	CASSFSQGLQETQYF
TRBV27	14	TRBD1	many	TRBJ2-7	TGTGCCAGCAGTTTATGGCAGGGGGCAACCGAGCAGTACTTC	CASSLWQGATEQYF
TRBV5-1	16	TRBD1	.	TRBJ1-2	TGCGCCAGCAGCGACGGGACAGAGTCCCGACTCTATGGCTACACCTTC	CASSDGTESRLYGYTF
TRBV5-1	15	TRBD2	many	TRBJ2-2	TGCGCCAGCAGCTTGGTTGCGGGGGACACCGGGGAGCTGTTTTTT	CASSLVAGDTGELFF
TRBV7-3	20	.	many	TRBJ2-7	TGTGCCAGCAGCAGGGCAGCGCGGGACAGAGGCTTTCTTCTAATGGCCGAGCAGTACTTC	CASSRAARDRGFLLMAEQYF
TRBV5-1	15	.	many	TRBJ1-2	TGCGCCAGCAGCTCTGAGGGCGACCCTAACTATGGCTACACCTTC	CASSSEGDPNYGYTF
TRBV27	14	.	many	TRBJ1-5	TGTGCCAGCAAGCTACAGGGAACTGATCAGCCCCAGCATTTT	CASKLQGTDQPQHF
TRBV20-1	13	.	many	TRBJ2-5	TGCAGTGCTACTGGACATACCCCTGGGACCCAGTACTTC	CSATGHTPGTQYF
TRBV13	18	.	.	TRBJ2-6	TGTGCCAGCAGCCCCCCGGGGAGGGGGATAGGTGGGGCCAACGTCCTGACTTTC	CASSPPGRGIGGANVLTF
TRBV15	16	.	many	TRBJ2-2	TGTGCCACCGCGGATGTTGGGGGGAGGAACACCGGGGAGCTGTTTTTT	CATADVGGRNTGELFF
TRBV12-3/TRBV12-4	15	.	many	TRBJ1-1	TGTGCCAGCAGTCCGAAACAGGGTGAGAACACTGAAGCTTTCTTT	CASSPKQGENTEAFF
TRBV6-1	14	TRBD1	many	TRBJ1-2	TGTGCCAGCAGCGAGACAGGGGTATACTATGGCTACACCTTC	CASSETGVYYGYTF
TRBV6-5	14	.	.	TRBJ1-5	TGTGCCAGCAGTGACTGGGACACTGATCAGCCCCAGCATTTT	CASSDWDTDQPQHF
TRBV12-3/TRBV12-4	13	TRBD1	many	TRBJ1-1	TGTGCCAGCAGTCCCCTCAGGGGGACTGAAGCTTTCTTT	CASSPLRGTEAFF
TRBV11-2	13	.	few	TRBJ1-3	TGTGCCAGCAGCCCGACGTTAGCGAACACCATATATTTT	CASSPTLANTIYF
TRBV29-1	10	.	.	TRBJ1-1	TGCAGCGGGACGGGGGCTGAAGCTTTCTTT	CSGTGAEAFF
TRBV2	15	.	many	TRBJ2-7	TGTGCCAGCACCCCGGGGGAAGCCGGCCCCTACGAGCAGTACTTC	CASTPGEAGPYEQYF
TRBV20-1	17	.	few	TRBJ1-5	TGCAGTGCCCAGGGGTGGACACCCGAACAGAGCAATCAGCCCCAGCATTTT	CSAQGWTPEQSNQPQHF
TRBV30	13	.	once	TRBJ1-1	TGTGCCTGGAGTTACCAGCCGAACACTGAAGCTTTCTTT	CAWSYQPNTEAFF
TRBV6-1	13	.	many	TRBJ1-2	TGTGCCAGCAGTCCACAGGAAGACTATGGCTACACCTTC	CASSPQEDYGYTF
TRBV27	13	.	once	TRBJ1-5	TGTGCCAGCAGTCAAGAGGGAGAGCAGCCCCAGCATTTT	CASSQEGEQPQHF
TRBV30	15	.	many	TRBJ1-1	TGTGCCTGGAGGCAATTCGGACAGTTGAACACTGAAGCTTTCTTT	CAWRQFGQLNTEAFF
TRBV12-3/TRBV12-4	12	.	many	TRBJ1-1	TGTGCCAGCACGGGCCTGAACACTGAAGCTTTCTTT	CASTGLNTEAFF
TRBV6-5	16	TRBD2	.	TRBJ2-3	TGTGCCAGCAGTTCCCGCTTGGGCGGGGGGAAAGATACGCAGTATTTT	CASSSRLGGGKDTQYF
TRBV9	16	.	.	TRBJ1-3	TGTGCCAGCAGCGTAGTGGGCTCCCGCTCTGGAAACACCATATATTTT	CASSVVGSRSGNTIYF
TRBV12-3/TRBV12-4	12	TRBD1	many	TRBJ1-2	TGTGCCGCGGGACAGTACAACTATGGCTACACCTTC	CAAGQYNYGYTF
TRBV12-3/TRBV12-4	15	.	few	TRBJ1-6	TGTGCCAGCAGTCACCAAACAGGGAGGGGTTCACCCCTCCACTTT	CASSHQTGRGSPLHF
TRBV24-1	14	.	.	TRBJ2-5	TGTGCCACCAGTGACGGGACCGCGAGAGAGACCCAGTACTTC	CATSDGTARETQYF
TRBV13	14	.	.	TRBJ1-1	TGTGCCAGCAGCCCCACTATGAGGGGCACTGAAGCTTTCTTT	CASSPTMRGTEAFF
TRBV6-1	14	TRBD2	many	TRBJ2-7	TGTGCCAGCAGTGTGGAACTAGCGACATACGAGCAGTACTTC	CASSVELATYEQYF
TRBV11-1	18	TRBD2	few	TRBJ2-7	TGTGCCAGCAGCTTCCCGGCTAGCGGGGGGCGCAGCTCCTACGAGCAGTACTTC	CASSFPASGGRSSYEQYF
TRBV28	15	TRBD1	many	TRBJ1-5	TGTGCCAGCAGCAGGGGGGTGGGAGACCGGGAGCCCCAGCATTTT	CASSRGVGDREPQHF
TRBV11-2	16	TRBD1	.	TRBJ1-2	TGTGCCAGCAGCTTCCCCGGGACAGGGGACTACTATGGCTACACCTTC	CASSFPGTGDYYGYTF
TRBV7-8	15	.	.	TRBJ1-2	TGTGCCAGCAGCTTAGAGGTCAGAGGCGTCGGGGGCTACACCTTC	CASSLEVRGVGGYTF
TRBV10-1	14	.	.	TRBJ2-5	TGCGCCAGCAGTGAAGAGGGGGGGCCCGAGACCCAGTACTTC	CASSEEGGPETQYF
TRBV12-3/TRBV12-4	15	TRBD1	many	TRBJ1-3	TGTGCCAGCACCCTAACAGGGGGCACTGGAAACACCATATATTTT	CASTLTGGTGNTIYF
TRBV6-1	15	.	few	TRBJ2-6	TGTGCCGGCAGTGCCCGGATTTCTGGGGCCAACGTCCTGACATTC	CAGSARISGANVLTF
TRBV7-9	14	TRBD1	few	TRBJ2-5	TGTGCCAGCAGCTTGCGGACAGGGCCGGAGACCCAGTACTTC	CASSLRTGPETQYF
TRBV5-1	14	.	many	TRBJ1-1	TGCGCCAGCAGCTTGGATCCGGGAGGCCCTGAAGCTTTCTTT	CASSLDPGGPEAFF
TRBV12-5	14	TRBD1	many	TRBJ2-2	TGTGCTAGTGGTTTGTCAGGGGGCACCGGGGAGCTGTTTTTT	CASGLSGGTGELFF
TRBV4-1	16	TRBD1	many	TRBJ1-1	TGCGCCAGCAGCCAGGCTGCACAGGGGATAAACACTGAAGCTTTCTTT	CASSQAAQGINTEAFF
TRBV10-2	16	.	.	TRBJ2-7	TGCGCCAGCAGAGGGTACGGCGCCCGCGGTGGGGACGAGCAGTACTTC	CASRGYGARGGDEQYF
TRBV6-1	16	TRBD1	many	TRBJ2-5	TGTGCCAGCAGTGCACTACTCGGACAGGGCCAAGAGACCCAGTACTTC	CASSALLGQGQETQYF
TRBV5-1	14	.	.	TRBJ1-1	TGCGCCAGCAGCGGGGGGCAGGGACCCTCGGGAGCTTTCTTT	CASSGGQGPSGAFF
TRBV10-2	12	.	many	TRBJ2-2	TGCGCCAGCAGTGATACTGCCAGGGAGCTGTTTTTT	CASSDTARELFF
TRBV5-1	14	TRBD2	many	TRBJ2-7	TGCGCCAGCAGCCCTGGCGGGGGGGCAGATGAGCAGTACTTC	CASSPGGGADEQYF
TRBV12-3/TRBV12-4	14	TRBD1	.	TRBJ1-6	TGTGCCAGCAGTTTGGACAGGGCCGATTCACCCCTCCACTTT	CASSLDRADSPLHF
TRBV27	16	.	many	TRBJ1-6	TGTGCCAGCAGTTTCCTTATCGCAGGGGAGACTTCACCCCTCCACTTT	CASSFLIAGETSPLHF
TRBV6-1	14	TRBD1	few	TRBJ2-3	TGTGCCAGCAGGGGGGGACAGGGAGCAGATACGCAGTATTTT	CASRGGQGADTQYF
TRBV6-5	13	.	many	TRBJ2-5	TGTGCCAGCAGCGTGACTCGATCGGAGACCCAGTACTTC	CASSVTRSETQYF
TRBV12-3/TRBV12-4	13	TRBD1	once	TRBJ2-2	TGTGCCAGCAGTAACAGGGGGCTGGGGGAGCTGTTTTTT	CASSNRGLGELFF